This TCR beta chain was sequenced in a study of cytomegalovirus exposure and HLA in healthy donors. This PCR relied on a set of 60 Vbeta primers and 13 Jbeta primers. The method was immunoSEQ multiplex PCR; TCRdb's version includes in-frame clones alone and lacks a portion of them. In the table there are 150,000 to 200,000 clones, roughly 8.7% of which are singletons. V lost 3 bases to trimming and J lost 0 bases; unmatched junction nucleotides: 2. CDR1 and CDR2 from the germline V gene are KGHSH and LQKENI. This CDR3 is 15 amino acids long. Sample: PBMCs. The TCR sequence derives from a woman younger than 45 in good health and CMV-seropositive. The chain couples TRBV18 to TRBJ1-5; 7 nucleotides align to TRBD1. CDR3 sequence (DNA): TGTGCCAGCTCACCGGGACAGCTTAGCAATCAGCCCCAGCATTTT. Protein product: CASSPGQLSNQPQHF.